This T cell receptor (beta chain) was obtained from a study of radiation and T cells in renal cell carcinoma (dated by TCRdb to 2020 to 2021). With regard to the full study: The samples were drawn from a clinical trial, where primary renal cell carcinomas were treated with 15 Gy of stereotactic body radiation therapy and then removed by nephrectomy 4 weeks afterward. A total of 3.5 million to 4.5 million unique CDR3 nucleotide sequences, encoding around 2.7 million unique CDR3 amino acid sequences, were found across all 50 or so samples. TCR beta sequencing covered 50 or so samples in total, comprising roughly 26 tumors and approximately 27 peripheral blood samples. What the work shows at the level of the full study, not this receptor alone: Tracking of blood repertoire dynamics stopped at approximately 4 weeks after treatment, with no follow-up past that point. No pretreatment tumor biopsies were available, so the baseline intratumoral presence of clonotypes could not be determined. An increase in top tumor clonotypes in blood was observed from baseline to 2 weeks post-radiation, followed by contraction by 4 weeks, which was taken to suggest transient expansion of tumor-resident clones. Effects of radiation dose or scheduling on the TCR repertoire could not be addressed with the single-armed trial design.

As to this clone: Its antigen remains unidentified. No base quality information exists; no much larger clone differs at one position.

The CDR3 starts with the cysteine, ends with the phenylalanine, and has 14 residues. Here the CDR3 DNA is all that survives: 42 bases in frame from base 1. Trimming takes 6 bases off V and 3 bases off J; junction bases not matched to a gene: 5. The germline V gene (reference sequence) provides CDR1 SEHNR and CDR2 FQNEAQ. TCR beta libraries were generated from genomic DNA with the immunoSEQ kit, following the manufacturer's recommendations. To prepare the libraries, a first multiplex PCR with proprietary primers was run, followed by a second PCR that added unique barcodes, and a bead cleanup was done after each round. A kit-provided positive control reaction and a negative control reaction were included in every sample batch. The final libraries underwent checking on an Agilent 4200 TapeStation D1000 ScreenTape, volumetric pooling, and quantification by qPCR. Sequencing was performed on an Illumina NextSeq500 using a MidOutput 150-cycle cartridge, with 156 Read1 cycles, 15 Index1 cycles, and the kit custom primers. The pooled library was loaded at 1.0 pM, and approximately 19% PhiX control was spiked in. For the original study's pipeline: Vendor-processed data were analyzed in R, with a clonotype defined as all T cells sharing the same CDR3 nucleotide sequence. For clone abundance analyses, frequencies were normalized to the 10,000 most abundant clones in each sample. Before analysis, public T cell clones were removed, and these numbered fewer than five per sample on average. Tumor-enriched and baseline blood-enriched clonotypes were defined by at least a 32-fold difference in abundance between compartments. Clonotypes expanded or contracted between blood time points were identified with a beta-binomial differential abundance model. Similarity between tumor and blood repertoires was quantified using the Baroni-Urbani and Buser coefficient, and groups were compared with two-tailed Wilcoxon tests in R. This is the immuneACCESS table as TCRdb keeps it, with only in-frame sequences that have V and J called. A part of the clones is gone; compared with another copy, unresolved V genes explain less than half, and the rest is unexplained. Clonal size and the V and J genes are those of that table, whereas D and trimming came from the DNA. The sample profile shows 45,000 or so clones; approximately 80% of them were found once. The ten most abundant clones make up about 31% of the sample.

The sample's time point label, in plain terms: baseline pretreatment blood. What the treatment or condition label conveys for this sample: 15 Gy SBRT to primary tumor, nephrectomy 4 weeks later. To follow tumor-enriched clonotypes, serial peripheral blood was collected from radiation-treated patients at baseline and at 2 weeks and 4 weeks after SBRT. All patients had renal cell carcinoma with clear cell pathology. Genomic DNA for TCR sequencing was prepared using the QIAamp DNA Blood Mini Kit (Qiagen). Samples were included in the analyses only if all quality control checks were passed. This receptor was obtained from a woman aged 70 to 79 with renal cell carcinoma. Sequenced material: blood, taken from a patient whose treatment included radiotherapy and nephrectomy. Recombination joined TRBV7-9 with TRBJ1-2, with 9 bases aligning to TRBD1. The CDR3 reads CASSSWTGDYGYTF. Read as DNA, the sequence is TGTGCCAGCAGTTCGTGGACAGGGGACTATGGCTACACCTTC.